These T cell receptor beta chains were read from a single sample in a study of T cells in localized non-small cell lung cancer. Here immunoSEQ multiplex PCR was the method, and the copy in TCRdb shows in-frame clones only, minus some. In the table there are 25,000 to 40,000 clones, just under 80% of which are singletons. The sample here was peripheral blood, taken before any cancer treatment. All receptors come from a male donor at least 60 years old with stage III squamous cell lung carcinoma. CDR3s include the opening cysteine and the closing phenylalanine or tryptophan. Clone size appears in some rows only: once, few, many, or a class for an expanded clone.

cdr3_aa v_call clone_size j_call
CASSLGTSGRANEQFF TRBV7-3 . TRBJ2-1
CASSFNRAEADTQYF TRBV19 once TRBJ2-3
CASSGSSGGYNEQFF TRBV7-9 . TRBJ2-1
CASSVDAGLGETQYF TRBV9 few TRBJ2-5
CASSRMTSGGPTYNEQFF TRBV5-5 . TRBJ2-1
CASSVAVGGPYEQYF TRBV9 . TRBJ2-7
CASSSFQGAANTGELFF TRBV7-3 . TRBJ2-2
CASSVSVYEQFF TRBV5-6 . TRBJ2-1
CSVRLSGGDSNQPQHF TRBV29-1 . TRBJ1-5
CASSGDRTGYGYTF TRBV2 . TRBJ1-2
CASSFGPGAVNTIYF TRBV27 few TRBJ1-3
CASSPGSGNTIYF TRBV7-9 . TRBJ1-3
CASSQHKPGLAGPNTGELFF TRBV4-2 . TRBJ2-2
CASSLAGFQETQYF TRBV7-2 . TRBJ2-5
CASSPQGTGDTQYF TRBV18 . TRBJ2-3
CASSFSNRGGYTF TRBV6-5 . TRBJ1-2
CASSVPGTGYNEQFF TRBV6-6 . TRBJ2-1
CASSLTGGREQYF TRBV27 . TRBJ2-7
CASSQGQGLGGGELFF TRBV14 . TRBJ2-2
CASSSGTVFMNTEAFF TRBV11-2 . TRBJ1-1
CASSESGTGTYEQYF TRBV2 . TRBJ2-7
CAWSASGLGQPQHF TRBV30 few TRBJ1-5
CASSYSWLAYEQYF TRBV6-6 . TRBJ2-7
CASSSGLAGGPSDEQFF TRBV5-1 . TRBJ2-1
CASSLRIEQGAGELFF TRBV18 . TRBJ2-2
CASSDAHYNEQFF TRBV25-1 few TRBJ2-1
CATSRDQRQGPSEQYF TRBV15 . TRBJ2-7
CASSSPHYEQYF TRBV27 . TRBJ2-7
CAISDVAGNQPQHF TRBV10-3 . TRBJ1-5
CASSSQGYTEAFF TRBV28 . TRBJ1-1
CASSETHSSYNEQFF TRBV9 . TRBJ2-1
CASSSEARTEAFF TRBV6-6 once TRBJ1-1
CAISETAGQGINEQYF TRBV10-3 . TRBJ2-7
CASSIVIGKGYNEQFF TRBV19 . TRBJ2-1
CASSFDPGSEAFF TRBV27 few TRBJ1-1
CASSSGANVLTF TRBV5-4 . TRBJ2-6
CASSLDNNSPLHF TRBV7-6 . TRBJ1-6
CASSLEGEAGYTF TRBV5-5 . TRBJ1-2
CASSWTGGYYGYTF TRBV5-6 . TRBJ1-2
CASTPRRGNGEKLFF TRBV6-6 . TRBJ1-4
CASSLRVTGSTEAFF TRBV7-3 . TRBJ1-1
CASSQAGTSTGGYTF TRBV4-1 . TRBJ1-2
CASSLGTGKRETQYF TRBV28 once TRBJ2-5
CASIPDRGTYTGELFF TRBV2 . TRBJ2-2
CASSPFPGTVTYEQYF TRBV7-6 . TRBJ2-7
CASSYSYSPDTQYF TRBV6-5 . TRBJ2-3
CASSHNSLQNEQFF TRBV14 . TRBJ2-1
CASSRTPGTYEQYF TRBV19 . TRBJ2-7